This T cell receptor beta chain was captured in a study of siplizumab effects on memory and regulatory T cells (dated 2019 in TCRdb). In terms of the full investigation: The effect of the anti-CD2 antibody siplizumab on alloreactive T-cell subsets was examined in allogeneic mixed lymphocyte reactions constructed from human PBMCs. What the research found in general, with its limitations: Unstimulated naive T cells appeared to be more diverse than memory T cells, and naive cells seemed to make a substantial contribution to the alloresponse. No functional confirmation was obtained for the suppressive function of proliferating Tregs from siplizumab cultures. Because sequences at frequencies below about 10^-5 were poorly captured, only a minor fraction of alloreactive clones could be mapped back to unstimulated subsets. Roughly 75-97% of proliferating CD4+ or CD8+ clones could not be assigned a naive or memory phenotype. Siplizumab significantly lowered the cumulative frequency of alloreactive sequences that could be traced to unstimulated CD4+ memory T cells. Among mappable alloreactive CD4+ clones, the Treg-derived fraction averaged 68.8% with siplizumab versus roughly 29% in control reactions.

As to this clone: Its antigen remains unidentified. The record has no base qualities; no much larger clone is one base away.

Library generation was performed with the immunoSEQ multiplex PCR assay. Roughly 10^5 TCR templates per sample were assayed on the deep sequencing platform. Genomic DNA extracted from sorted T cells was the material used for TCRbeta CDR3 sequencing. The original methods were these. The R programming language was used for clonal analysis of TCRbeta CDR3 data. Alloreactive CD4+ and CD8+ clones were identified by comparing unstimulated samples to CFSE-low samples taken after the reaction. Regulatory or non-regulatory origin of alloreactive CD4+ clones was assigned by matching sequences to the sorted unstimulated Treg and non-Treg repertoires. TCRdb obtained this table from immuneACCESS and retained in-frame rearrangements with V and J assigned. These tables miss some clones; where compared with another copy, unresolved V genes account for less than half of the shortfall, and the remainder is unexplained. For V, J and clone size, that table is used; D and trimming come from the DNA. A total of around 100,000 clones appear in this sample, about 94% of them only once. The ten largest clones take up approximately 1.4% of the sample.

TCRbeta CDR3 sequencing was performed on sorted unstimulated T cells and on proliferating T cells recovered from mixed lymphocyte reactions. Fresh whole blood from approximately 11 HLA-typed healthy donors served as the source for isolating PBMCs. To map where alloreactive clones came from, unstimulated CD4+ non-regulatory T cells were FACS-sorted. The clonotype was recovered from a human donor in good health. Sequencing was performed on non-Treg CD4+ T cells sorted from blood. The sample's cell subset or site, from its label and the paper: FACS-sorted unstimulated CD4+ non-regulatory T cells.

The bases read TGTGCCAGCAGCCCTGTGGGAGTTGTTGAGCAGTACTTC. Translated, this is CASSPVGVVEQYF. The rearranged segments are TRBV7-9 and TRBJ2-7; TRBD2 might be the D gene, on 5 matching bases. Trimming removed 5 bases from V and 7 bases from J, leaving 15 bases between the germline ends. The CDR3 spans 13 residues, from the cysteine through the phenylalanine. The DNA shown is the 39-base CDR3, in frame from base 1. CDR1 and CDR2 are drawn from the germline V gene (reference sequence): SEHNR, FQNEAQ.